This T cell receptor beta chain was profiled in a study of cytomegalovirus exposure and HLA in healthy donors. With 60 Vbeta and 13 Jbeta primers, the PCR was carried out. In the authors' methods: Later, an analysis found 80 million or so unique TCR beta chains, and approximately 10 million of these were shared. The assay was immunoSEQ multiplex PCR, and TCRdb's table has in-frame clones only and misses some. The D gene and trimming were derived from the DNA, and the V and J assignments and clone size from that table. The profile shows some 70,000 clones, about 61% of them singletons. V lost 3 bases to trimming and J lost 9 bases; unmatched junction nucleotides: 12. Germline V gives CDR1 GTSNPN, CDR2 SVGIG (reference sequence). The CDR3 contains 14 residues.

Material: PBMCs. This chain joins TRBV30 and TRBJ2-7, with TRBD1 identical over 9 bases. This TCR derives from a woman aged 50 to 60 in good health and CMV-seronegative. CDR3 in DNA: TGTGCCTGGAGGAAGACAGGGGGGTTTATAGTGCAGTACTTC. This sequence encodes CAWRKTGGFIVQYF.